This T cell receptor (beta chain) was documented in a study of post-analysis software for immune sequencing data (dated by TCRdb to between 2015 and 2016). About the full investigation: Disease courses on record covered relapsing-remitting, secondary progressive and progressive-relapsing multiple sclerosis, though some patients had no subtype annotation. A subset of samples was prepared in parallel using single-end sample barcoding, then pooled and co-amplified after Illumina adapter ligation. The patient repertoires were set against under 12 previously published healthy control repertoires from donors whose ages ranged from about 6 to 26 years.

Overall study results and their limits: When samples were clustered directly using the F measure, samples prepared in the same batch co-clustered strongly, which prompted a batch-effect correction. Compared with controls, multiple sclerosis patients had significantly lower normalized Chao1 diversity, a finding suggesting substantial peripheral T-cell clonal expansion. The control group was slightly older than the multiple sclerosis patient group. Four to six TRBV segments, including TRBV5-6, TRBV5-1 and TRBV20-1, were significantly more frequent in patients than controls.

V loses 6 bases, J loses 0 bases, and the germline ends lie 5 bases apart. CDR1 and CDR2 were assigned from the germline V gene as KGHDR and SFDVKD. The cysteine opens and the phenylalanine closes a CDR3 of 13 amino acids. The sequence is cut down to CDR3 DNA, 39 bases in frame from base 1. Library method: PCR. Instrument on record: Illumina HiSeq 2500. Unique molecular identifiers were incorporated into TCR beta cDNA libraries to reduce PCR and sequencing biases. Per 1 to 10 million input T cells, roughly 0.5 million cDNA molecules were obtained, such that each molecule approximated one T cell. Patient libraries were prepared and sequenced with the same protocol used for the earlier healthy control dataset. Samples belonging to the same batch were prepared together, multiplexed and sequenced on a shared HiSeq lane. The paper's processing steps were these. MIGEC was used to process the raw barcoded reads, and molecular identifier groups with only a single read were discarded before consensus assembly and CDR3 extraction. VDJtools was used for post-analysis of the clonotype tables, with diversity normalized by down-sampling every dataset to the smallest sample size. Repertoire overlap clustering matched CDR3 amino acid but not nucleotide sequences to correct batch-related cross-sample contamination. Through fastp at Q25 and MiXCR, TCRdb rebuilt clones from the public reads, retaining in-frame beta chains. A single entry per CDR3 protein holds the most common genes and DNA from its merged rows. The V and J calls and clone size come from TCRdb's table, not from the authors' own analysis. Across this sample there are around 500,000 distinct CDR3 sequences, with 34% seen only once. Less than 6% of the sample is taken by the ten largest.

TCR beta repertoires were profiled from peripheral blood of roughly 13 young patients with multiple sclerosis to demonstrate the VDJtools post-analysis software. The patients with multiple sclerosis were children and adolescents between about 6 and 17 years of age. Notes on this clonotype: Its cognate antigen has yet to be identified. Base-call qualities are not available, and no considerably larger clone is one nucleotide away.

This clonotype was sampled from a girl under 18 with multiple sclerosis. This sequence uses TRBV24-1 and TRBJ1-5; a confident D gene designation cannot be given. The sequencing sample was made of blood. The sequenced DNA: TGTGCCACCAGTAGCGGTAGCAATCAGCCCCAGCATTTT. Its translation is CATSSGSNQPQHF.